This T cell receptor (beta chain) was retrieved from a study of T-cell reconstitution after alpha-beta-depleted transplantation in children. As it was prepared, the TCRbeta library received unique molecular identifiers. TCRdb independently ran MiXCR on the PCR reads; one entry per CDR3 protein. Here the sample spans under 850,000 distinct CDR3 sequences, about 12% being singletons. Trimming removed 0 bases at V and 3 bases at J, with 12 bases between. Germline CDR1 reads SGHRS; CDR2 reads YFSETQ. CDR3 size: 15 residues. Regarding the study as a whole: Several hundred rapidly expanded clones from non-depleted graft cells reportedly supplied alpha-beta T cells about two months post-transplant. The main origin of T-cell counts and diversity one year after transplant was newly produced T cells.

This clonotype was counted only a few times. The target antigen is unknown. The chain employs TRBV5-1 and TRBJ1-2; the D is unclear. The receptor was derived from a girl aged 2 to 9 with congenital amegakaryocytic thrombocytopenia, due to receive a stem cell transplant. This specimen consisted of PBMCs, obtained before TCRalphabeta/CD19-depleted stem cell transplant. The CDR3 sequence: CASSLVGVPYYGYTF. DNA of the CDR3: TGCGCCAGCAGCTTGGTCGGGGTGCCCTACTATGGCTACACCTTC. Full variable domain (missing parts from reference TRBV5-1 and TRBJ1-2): KAGVTQTPRYLIKTRGQQVTLSCSPISGHRSVSWYQQTPGQGLQFLFEYFSETQRNKGNFPGRFSGRQFSNSRSEMNVSTLELGDSALYLCASSLVGVPYYGYTFGSGTRLTVV.